This is a list of T cell receptor beta chains from one sample in a study of T cell changes during pregnancy in multiple sclerosis. Some clones are missing from TCRdb's copy, which holds only in-frame ones; the method was immunoSEQ multiplex PCR. The data show tens of thousands of clones, roughly 93% seen once. The sample here was peripheral blood, taken in the third trimester of pregnancy. The receptors shown here come from a female donor in good health, enrolled as a control in a pregnancy study. The CDR3 runs from the conserved cysteine through the conserved F or W. D genes are given only for firm matches. Expanded clones are given a class, and other clones once, few, many or no size at all.

v_gene	j_gene	d_gene	abundance	CDR3nt	CDR3aa
TRBV6-5	TRBJ2-5	TRBD1	NA	TGTGCCAGCAGTCCCTGGGGGACAGGGGAAGAGACCCAGTACTTC	CASSPWGTGEETQYF
TRBV7-8	TRBJ2-7	TRBD1	NA	TGTGCCAGCAGCAGAGACAGGGGGCACGAGCAGTACTTC	CASSRDRGHEQYF
TRBV5-1	TRBJ2-2	NA	NA	TGCGCCAGCAGCTTGGAACAGCTTGACACCGGGGAGCTGTTTTTT	CASSLEQLDTGELFF
TRBV15	TRBJ2-3	NA	NA	TGTGCCACCAGCAGACTAGCCGAACTCCCAGATACGCAGTATTTT	CATSRLAELPDTQYF
TRBV5-4	TRBJ2-5	NA	NA	TGTGCCAGCAGCTTGCCTAGCCCGGGGGAGACCCAGTACTTC	CASSLPSPGETQYF
TRBV27	TRBJ2-7	NA	NA	TGTGCCAGCAGGAAACTGATACAGGGTAGCGACGAGCAGTACTTC	CASRKLIQGSDEQYF
TRBV10-2	TRBJ2-7	NA	NA	TGCGCCAGCAGTGAGTTGCCGGGAGGGGGCACCGGCGAGCAGTACTTC	CASSELPGGGTGEQYF
TRBV5-1	TRBJ2-3	NA	NA	TGCGCCAGCACCTTGGAGGCCTCCAAGGGGGATACGCAGTATTTT	CASTLEASKGDTQYF
TRBV30	TRBJ1-1	NA	NA	TGTGCCTGGGGGGGGGTGAACACTGAAGCTTTCTTT	CAWGGVNTEAFF
TRBV18	TRBJ1-1	TRBD1	NA	TGTGCCAGCTCACCACGACAGGGGTCGACAATGAACACTGAAGCTTTCTTT	CASSPRQGSTMNTEAFF
TRBV7-8	TRBJ2-1	NA	NA	TGTGCCAGCAGCTTAGAGGGGGCGGGGTACTGGCGGAGTGGGACCTACAATGAGCAGTTCTTC	CASSLEGAGYWRSGTYNEQFF
TRBV27	TRBJ2-1	TRBD2	NA	TGTGCCAGCATCGGAAGGACTAGCGGTTCATATGAGCAGTTCTTC	CASIGRTSGSYEQFF
TRBV9	TRBJ2-7	TRBD2	NA	TGTGCCAGCAGCGTTAGCGCGAGCGGGGATCCCTACGAGCAGTACTTC	CASSVSASGDPYEQYF
TRBV6-1	TRBJ2-1	TRBD2	NA	TGTGCCAGCAGTGGAATAGCGGGAGGGCCACATGAGCAGTTCTTC	CASSGIAGGPHEQFF
TRBV19	TRBJ2-1	TRBD2	NA	TGTGCCAGTAGTAGTCTAGGGACTAGCGGGGGGAAGCAGTTCTTC	CASSSLGTSGGKQFF
TRBV11-1	TRBJ2-5	TRBD2	NA	TGTGCCAGCAGCCGGACTAGCGGGGGACCTCAAGAGACCCAGTACTTC	CASSRTSGGPQETQYF
TRBV11-2	TRBJ2-5	NA	NA	TGTGCCAGCAGCTTAGAGGTTGCGGAGACCCAGTACTTC	CASSLEVAETQYF
TRBV13	TRBJ2-1	TRBD2	NA	TGTGCCAGCAGCTTAGGGACTAGCGCCTACAATGAGCAGTTCTTC	CASSLGTSAYNEQFF
TRBV9	TRBJ2-2	TRBD2	NA	TGTGCCAGCAGCGTCGGGACTAACCCTACCGGGGAGCTGTTTTTT	CASSVGTNPTGELFF
TRBV28	TRBJ2-7	TRBD2	NA	TGTGCCAGCAGTTTACCGGCCCGGGAGGGCCCACTGCTCGAGCAGTACTTC	CASSLPAREGPLLEQYF
TRBV28	TRBJ2-7	TRBD1	NA	TGTGCCAGCAGTTTAGGGCCCCCCGGACAGGGGTACTACGAGCAGTACTTC	CASSLGPPGQGYYEQYF
TRBV28	TRBJ2-6	NA	once	TGTGCCAGCAGTTCCTACAGCCTCCCGCTCTCTGGGGCCAACGTCCTGACTTTC	CASSSYSLPLSGANVLTF
TRBV7-6	TRBJ2-1	TRBD2	NA	TGTGCCAGCAGCTTAGTGGGCGGGAGGTCCTACAATGAGCAGTTCTTC	CASSLVGGRSYNEQFF
TRBV5-6	TRBJ1-2	NA	NA	TGTGCCAGCAGCTCATCGACTGGGGGCTACACCTTC	CASSSSTGGYTF
TRBV19	TRBJ2-1	TRBD2	NA	TGTGCCAGTAGTAACGGGGGTCGGGAGGTAGACAATGAGCAGTTCTTC	CASSNGGREVDNEQFF
TRBV11-2	TRBJ2-3	NA	NA	TGTGCCAGCAGCCAAAACGGGTATAGCACAGATACGCAGTATTTT	CASSQNGYSTDTQYF
TRBV25-1	TRBJ2-5	TRBD1	NA	TGTGCCAGCAGTGGACAGGGGCAAGAGACCCAGTACTTC	CASSGQGQETQYF
TRBV29-1	TRBJ1-1	NA	NA	TGCAGCGTTGAAGGGGGGGGGCAAGCTTTCTTT	CSVEGGGQAFF
TRBV7-5	TRBJ2-7	NA	NA	TGTGCCAGACCGGGACAGAAGGACGAGCAGTACTTC	CARPGQKDEQYF
TRBV5-6	TRBJ1-1	NA	NA	TGTGCCAGCAGCTTGTTGGGCAGTATGAACACTGAAGCTTTCTTT	CASSLLGSMNTEAFF
TRBV2	TRBJ1-5	NA	NA	TGTGCCAGCAGTGAAGGCGCTGTTAGCAATCAGCCCCAGCATTTT	CASSEGAVSNQPQHF
TRBV9	TRBJ1-1	TRBD1	once	TGTGCCAGCAGCGTAGCGTTAGGGGGCCAGGACACTGAAGCTTTCTTT	CASSVALGGQDTEAFF
TRBV27	TRBJ2-4	NA	once	TGTGCCAGCAGCCCTAGCGACCGAGCCAAAAACATTCAGTACTTC	CASSPSDRAKNIQYF
TRBV19	TRBJ1-1	TRBD1	NA	TGTGCCAGTAGTGGGACAGGGGGCTCTCACACTGAAGCTTTCTTT	CASSGTGGSHTEAFF
TRBV6-5	TRBJ2-7	TRBD1	NA	TGTGCCAGCAGTTACGAAGGGACAGGGGCCTACGAGCAGTACTTC	CASSYEGTGAYEQYF
TRBV11-3	TRBJ2-6	NA	NA	TGTGCCAGCAGCTTCAGACAATCTACGGGGGCCAACGTCCTGACTTTC	CASSFRQSTGANVLTF
TRBV11-2	TRBJ2-1	NA	NA	TGTGCCAGCAGCTTCCGGAGCTCCTACAATGAGCAGTTCTTC	CASSFRSSYNEQFF
TRBV6-5	TRBJ1-4	TRBD1	NA	TGTGCCAGCAGTAATTACAGGGGGCGGGAAAAACTGTTTTTT	CASSNYRGREKLFF
TRBV27	TRBJ1-1	NA	NA	TGTGCCAGCAGTGAGGGGGGGTGGGATTCGGACACTGAAGCTTTCTTT	CASSEGGWDSDTEAFF